The clone carrying this T cell receptor beta chain appeared once. TCRdb keeps only in-frame clones here, not all; method: immunoSEQ multiplex PCR. The data show 5,500 to 8,500 clones, roughly 81% seen once. Germline V gene sequence: CDR1 SEHNR, CDR2 FQNEAQ (reference sequence). CDR3 length equals 16 residues. The ends lost 1 base at V and 5 bases at J; junction bases unmatched: 5. This entry is derived from a study of T cell repertoires in ileal Crohn's disease. Time point indicated: proximal margin of the surgical specimen (macroscopically non-inflamed). The specimen was ileal tissue. V and J are TRBV7-9 and TRBJ2-1, with 10 positions matching TRBD2. The TCR originated in an adult with Crohn's disease. CDR3 sequence: CASSLVGSGRDNEQFF. CDR3 DNA sequence: TGTGCCAGCAGCTTAGTAGGAAGCGGGAGGGACAATGAGCAGTTCTTC.